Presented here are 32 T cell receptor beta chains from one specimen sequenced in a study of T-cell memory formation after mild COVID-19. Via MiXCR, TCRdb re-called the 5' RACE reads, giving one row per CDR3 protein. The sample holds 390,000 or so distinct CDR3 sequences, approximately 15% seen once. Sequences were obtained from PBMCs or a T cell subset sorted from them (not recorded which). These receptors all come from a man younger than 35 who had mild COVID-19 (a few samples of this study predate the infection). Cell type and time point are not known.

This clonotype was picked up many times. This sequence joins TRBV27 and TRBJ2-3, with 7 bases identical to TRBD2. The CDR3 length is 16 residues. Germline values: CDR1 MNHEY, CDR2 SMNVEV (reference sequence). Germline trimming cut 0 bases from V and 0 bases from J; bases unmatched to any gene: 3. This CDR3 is CASSLSSGDSTDTQYF. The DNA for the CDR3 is TGTGCCAGCAGTTTATCGAGCGGGGATAGCACAGATACGCAGTATTTT.

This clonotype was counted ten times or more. The CDR3 loop reads CASSNTGNTGELFF. The DNA for the CDR3 is TGCGCCAGCAGCAATACAGGGAACACCGGGGAGCTGTTTTTT. This sequence joins TRBV5-1 and TRBJ2-2, with D perhaps matching TRBD1 (5 bases). The CDR3 runs 14 residues. The ends were cut back, 4 bases at V and 1 base at J, with 8 bases in the middle. Germline V lookup: CDR1 SGHRS, CDR2 YFSETQ.

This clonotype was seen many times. The CDR3 loop reads CSVQGGELQETQYF. CDR3 nucleotide sequence: TGCAGCGTACAGGGGGGCGAGCTCCAAGAGACCCAGTACTTC. The chain is built from TRBV29-1 and TRBJ2-5; 8 nucleotides line up with TRBD1. Germline trimming cut 6 bases from V and 1 base from J; bases unmatched to any gene: 7. Germline V gene sequence: CDR1 SQVTM, CDR2 ANQGSEA. This CDR3 contains 14 residues.

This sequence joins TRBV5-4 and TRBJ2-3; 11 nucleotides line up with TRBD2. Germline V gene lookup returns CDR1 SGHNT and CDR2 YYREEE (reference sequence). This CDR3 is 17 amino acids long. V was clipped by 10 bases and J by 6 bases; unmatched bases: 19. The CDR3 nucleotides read TGTGCCGTGGCAGGGAGGGCTAGCGGGGGGCGATCGGATACGCAGTATTTT. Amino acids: CAVAGRASGGRSDTQYF.

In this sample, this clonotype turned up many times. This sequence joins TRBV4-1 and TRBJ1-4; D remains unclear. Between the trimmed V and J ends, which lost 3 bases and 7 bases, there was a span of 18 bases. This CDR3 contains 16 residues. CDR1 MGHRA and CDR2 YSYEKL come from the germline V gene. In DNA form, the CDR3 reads TGCGCCAGCAGCCAGACTTCCCCCGGCATGGGTGAAAAACTGTTTTTT. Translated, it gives CASSQTSPGMGEKLFF.

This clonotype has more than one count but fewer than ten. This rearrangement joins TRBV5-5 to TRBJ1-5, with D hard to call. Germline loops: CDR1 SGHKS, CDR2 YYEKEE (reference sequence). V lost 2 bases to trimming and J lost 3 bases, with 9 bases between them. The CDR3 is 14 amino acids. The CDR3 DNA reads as TGTGCCAGCAGCTTCGCAGGCAACAATCAGCCCCAGCATTTT. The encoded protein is CASSFAGNNQPQHF.

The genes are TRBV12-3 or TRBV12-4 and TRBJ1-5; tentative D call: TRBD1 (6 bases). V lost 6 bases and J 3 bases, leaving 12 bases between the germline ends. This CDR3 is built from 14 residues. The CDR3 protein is CASRHRENNQPQHF. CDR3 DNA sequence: TGTGCCAGCAGGCACAGGGAGAACAATCAGCCCCAGCATTTT.

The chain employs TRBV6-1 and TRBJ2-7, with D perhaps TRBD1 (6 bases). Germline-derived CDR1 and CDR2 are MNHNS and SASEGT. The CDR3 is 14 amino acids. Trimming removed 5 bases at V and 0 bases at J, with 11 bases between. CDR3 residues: CASSTDSSSYEQYF. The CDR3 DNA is TGTGCCAGCAGTACGGACAGTTCCTCCTACGAGCAGTACTTC.

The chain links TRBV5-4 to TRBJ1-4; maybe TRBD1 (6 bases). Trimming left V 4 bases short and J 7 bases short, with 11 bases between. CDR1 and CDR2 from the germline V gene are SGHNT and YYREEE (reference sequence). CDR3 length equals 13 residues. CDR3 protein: CASSQDRPEKLFF. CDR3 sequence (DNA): TGTGCCAGCAGCCAGGACAGACCTGAAAAACTGTTTTTT.

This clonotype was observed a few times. This CDR3 is CASSRLDEAFF. As DNA, the CDR3 is TGTGCCAGCAGCCGCCTGGATGAAGCTTTCTTT. The chain combines TRBV3-1 with TRBJ1-1; no firm D call. The CDR3 covers 11 residues. The germline gives CDR1 LGHDT, CDR2 YNNKEL (reference sequence). The V gene lost 4 bases and the J gene lost 7 bases, with 7 bases spanning the gap.

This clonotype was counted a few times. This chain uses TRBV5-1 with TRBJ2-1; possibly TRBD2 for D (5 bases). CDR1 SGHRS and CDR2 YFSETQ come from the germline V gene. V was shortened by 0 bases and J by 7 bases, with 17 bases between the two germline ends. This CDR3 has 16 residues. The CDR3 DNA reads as TGCGCCAGCAGCTTGGGGGTACTAGTCAGGCGGAATGAGCAGTTCTTC. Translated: CASSLGVLVRRNEQFF.

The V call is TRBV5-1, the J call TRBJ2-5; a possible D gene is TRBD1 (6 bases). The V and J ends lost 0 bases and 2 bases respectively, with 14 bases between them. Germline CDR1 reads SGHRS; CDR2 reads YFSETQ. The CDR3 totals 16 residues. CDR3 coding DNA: TGCGCCAGCAGCTTGGATCAGGGGTCTGGGCAAGAGACCCAGTACTTC. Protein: CASSLDQGSGQETQYF.

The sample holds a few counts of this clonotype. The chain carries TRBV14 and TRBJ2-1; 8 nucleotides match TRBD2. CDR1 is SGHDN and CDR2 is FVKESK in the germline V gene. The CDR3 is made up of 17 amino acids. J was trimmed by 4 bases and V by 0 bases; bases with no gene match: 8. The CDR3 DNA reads TGTGCCAGCAGCCAAGATTTCGCGGGGGGCCAATACAATGAGCAGTTCTTC. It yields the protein CASSQDFAGGQYNEQFF.

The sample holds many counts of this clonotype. CDR3 loop: CASSLDTPETQYF. The DNA of the CDR3 is TGCGCCAGCAGCTTGGACACCCCGGAGACCCAGTACTTC. V gene TRBV5-1 combines with J gene TRBJ2-5; D not resolved. The CDR3 covers 13 residues. V was pared by 0 bases and J by 5 bases, with 8 bases between. The germline V gene has CDR1 SGHRS and CDR2 YFSETQ.

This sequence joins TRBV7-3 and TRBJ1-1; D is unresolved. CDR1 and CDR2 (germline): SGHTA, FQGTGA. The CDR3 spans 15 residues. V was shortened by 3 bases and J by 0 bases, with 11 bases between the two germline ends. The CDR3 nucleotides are TGTGCCAGCAGCTTCGAACCGGGAATGAACACTGAAGCTTTCTTT. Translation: CASSFEPGMNTEAFF.

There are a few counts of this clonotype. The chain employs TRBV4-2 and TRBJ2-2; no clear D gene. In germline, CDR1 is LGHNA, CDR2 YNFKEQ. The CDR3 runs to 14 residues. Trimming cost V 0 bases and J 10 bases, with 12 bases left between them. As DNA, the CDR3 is TGTGCCAGCAGCCAAGATTTAGGAGTCACGGAGCTGTTTTTT. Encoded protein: CASSQDLGVTELFF.

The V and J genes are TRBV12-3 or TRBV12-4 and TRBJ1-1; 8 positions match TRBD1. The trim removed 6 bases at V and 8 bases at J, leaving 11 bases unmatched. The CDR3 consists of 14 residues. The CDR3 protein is CASSLQGDRDEAFF. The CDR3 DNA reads TGTGCCAGCAGCTTACAGGGGGATAGAGACGAAGCTTTCTTT.

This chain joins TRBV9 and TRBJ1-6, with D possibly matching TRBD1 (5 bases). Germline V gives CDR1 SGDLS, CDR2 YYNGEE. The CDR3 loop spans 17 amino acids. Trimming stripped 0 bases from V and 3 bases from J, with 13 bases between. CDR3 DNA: TGTGCCAGCAGCGTAGTGGTGAGACAGAACTATAATTCACCCCTCCACTTT. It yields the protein CASSVVVRQNYNSPLHF.

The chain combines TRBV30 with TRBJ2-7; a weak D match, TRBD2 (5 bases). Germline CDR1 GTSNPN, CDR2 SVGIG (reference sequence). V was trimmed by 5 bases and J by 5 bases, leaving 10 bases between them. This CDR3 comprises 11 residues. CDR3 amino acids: CAWGVRDEQYF. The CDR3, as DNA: TGTGCCTGGGGGGTGAGGGACGAGCAGTACTTC.

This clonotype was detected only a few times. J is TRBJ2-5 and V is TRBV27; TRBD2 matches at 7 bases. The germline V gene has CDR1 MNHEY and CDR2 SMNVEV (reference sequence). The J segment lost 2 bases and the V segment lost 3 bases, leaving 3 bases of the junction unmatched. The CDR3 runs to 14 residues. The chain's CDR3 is CASSFGGLQETQYF. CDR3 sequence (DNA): TGTGCCAGCAGTTTTGGGGGACTACAAGAGACCCAGTACTTC.

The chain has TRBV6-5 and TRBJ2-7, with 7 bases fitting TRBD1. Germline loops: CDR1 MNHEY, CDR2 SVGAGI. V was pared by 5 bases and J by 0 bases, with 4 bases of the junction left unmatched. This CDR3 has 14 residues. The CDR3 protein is CASSEGGFSYEQYV. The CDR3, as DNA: TGTGCCAGCAGTGAAGGGGGCTTCTCCTACGAGCAGTACGTC.

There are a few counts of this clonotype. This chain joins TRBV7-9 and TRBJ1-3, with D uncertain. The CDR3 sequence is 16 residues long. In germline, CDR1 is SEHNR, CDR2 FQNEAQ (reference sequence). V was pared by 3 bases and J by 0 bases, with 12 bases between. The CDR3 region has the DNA TGTGCCAGCAGCTTTAGACGTCGGAGCTCTGGAAACACCATATATTTT. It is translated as CASSFRRRSSGNTIYF.

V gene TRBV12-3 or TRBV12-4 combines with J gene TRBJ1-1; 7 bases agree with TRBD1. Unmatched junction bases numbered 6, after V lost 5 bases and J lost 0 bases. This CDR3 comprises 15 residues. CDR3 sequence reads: CASSNPRGLNTEAFF. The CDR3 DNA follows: TGTGCCAGCAGTAACCCAAGGGGGCTGAACACTGAAGCTTTCTTT.

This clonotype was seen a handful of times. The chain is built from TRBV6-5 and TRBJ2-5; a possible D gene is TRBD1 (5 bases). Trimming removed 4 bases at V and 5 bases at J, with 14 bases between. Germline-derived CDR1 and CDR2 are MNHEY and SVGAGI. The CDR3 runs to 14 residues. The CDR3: CASSFVGARETQYF. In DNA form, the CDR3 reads TGTGCCAGCAGTTTCGTAGGGGCGCGCGAGACCCAGTACTTC.

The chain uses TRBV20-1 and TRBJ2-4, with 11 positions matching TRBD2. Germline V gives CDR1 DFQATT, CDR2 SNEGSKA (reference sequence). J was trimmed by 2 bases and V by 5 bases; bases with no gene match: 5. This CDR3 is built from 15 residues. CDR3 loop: CSAFSGGGSKNIQYF. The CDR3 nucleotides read TGCAGTGCTTTTAGCGGGGGGGGTTCCAAAAACATTCAGTACTTC.

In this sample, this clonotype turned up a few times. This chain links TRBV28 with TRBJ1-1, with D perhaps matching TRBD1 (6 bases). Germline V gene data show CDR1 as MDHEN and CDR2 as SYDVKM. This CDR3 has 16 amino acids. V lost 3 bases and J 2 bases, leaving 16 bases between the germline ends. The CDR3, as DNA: TGTGCCAGCAGTTTCTCAGTTCGGGGGCTTAACACTGAAGCTTTCTTT. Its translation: CASSFSVRGLNTEAFF. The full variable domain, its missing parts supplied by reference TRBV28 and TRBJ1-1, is DVKVTQSSRYLVKRTGEKVFLECVQDMDHENMFWYRQDPGLGLRLIYFSYDVKMKEKGDIPEGYSVSREKKERFSLILESASTNQTSMYLCASSFSVRGLNTEAFFGQGTRLTVV.

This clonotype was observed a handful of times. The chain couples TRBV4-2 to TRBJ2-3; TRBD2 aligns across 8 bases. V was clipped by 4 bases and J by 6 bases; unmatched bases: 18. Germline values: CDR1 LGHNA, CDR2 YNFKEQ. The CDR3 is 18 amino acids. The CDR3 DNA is TGTGCCAGCAGCCTTGAAGCAAGGACTAGCAGGTTTGCGGATACGCAGTATTTT. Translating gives CASSLEARTSRFADTQYF.

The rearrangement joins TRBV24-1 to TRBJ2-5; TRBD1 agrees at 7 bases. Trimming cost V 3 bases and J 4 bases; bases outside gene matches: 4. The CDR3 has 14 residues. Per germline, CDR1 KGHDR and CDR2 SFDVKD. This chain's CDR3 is CATSDPTGRETQYF. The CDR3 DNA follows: TGTGCCACCAGTGATCCGACAGGGAGAGAGACCCAGTACTTC.

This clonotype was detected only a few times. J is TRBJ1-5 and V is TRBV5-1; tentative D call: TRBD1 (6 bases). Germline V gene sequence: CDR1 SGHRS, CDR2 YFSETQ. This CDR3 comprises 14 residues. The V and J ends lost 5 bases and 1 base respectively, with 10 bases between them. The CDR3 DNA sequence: TGCGCCAGCAGTCGCGACAGGAGCAATCAGCCCCAGCATTTT. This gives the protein CASSRDRSNQPQHF.

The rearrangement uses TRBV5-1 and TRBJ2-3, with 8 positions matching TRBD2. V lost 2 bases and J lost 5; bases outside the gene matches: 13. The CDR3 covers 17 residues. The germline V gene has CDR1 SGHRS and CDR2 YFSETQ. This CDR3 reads CASSLTPPGGRGDTQYF. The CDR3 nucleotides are TGCGCCAGCAGCTTAACCCCCCCGGGGGGGCGGGGAGATACGCAGTATTTT.

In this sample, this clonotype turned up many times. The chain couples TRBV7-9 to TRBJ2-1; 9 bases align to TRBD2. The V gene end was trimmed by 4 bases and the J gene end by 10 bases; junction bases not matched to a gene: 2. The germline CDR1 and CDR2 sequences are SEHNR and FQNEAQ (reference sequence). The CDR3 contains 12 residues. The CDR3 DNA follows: TGTGCCAGCAGCTACCTAGCGGGGGAGCAGTTCTTC. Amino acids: CASSYLAGEQFF. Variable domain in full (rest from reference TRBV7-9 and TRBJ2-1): DTGVSQNPRHKITKRGQNVTFRCDPISEHNRLYWYRQTLGQGPEFLTYFQNEAQLEKSRLLSDRFSAERPKGSFSTLEIQRTEQGDSAMYLCASSYLAGEQFFGPGTRLTVL.

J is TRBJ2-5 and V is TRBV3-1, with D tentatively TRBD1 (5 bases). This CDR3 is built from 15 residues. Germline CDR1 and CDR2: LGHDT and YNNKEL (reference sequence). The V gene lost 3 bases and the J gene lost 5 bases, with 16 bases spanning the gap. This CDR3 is CASSHTGPQGETQYF. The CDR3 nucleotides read TGTGCCAGCAGCCATACAGGACCTCAAGGGGAGACCCAGTACTTC.